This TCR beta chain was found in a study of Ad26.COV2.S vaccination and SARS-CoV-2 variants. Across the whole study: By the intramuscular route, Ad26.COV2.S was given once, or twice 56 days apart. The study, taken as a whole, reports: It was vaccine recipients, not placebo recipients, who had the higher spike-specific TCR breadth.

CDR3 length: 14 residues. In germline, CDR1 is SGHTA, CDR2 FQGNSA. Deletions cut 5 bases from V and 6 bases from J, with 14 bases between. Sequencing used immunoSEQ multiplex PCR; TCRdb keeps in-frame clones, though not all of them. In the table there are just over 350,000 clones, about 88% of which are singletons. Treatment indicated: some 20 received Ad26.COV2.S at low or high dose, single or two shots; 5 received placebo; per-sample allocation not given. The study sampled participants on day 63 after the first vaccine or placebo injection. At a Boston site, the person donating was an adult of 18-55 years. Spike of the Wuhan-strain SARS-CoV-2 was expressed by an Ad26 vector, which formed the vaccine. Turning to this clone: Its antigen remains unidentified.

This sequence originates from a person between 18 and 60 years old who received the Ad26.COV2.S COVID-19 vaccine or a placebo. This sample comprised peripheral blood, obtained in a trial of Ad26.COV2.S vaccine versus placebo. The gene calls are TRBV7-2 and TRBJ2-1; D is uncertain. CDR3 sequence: CASSPQASANEQFF. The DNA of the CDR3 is TGTGCCAGCAGCCCGCAGGCCAGCGCCAATGAGCAGTTCTTC.